Below, 3 T cell receptor beta chains from the same sample are listed, as sequenced in a study of control samples from healthy donors and cancer patients. Only in-frame clones appear in the TCRdb table, and some are missing; sequencing was by immunoSEQ multiplex PCR. Of about 76,000 clones listed, about nine tenths are singletons. The specimen sequenced was PBMCs. These receptors originate from a woman aged 50 to 60 with colorectal cancer.

The genes are TRBV7-9 and TRBJ2-5, with 11 bases lining up with TRBD1. CDR3 size: 14 residues. J was trimmed by 4 bases and V by 4 bases; bases with no gene match: 2. CDR1 and CDR2 from the germline V gene are SEHNR and FQNEAQ (reference sequence). Here the CDR3 reads CASSSGQGGETQYF. For the CDR3, the DNA is TGTGCCAGCAGCTCGGGACAGGGGGGAGAGACCCAGTACTTC. The whole variable domain, filled in from reference TRBV7-9 and TRBJ2-5, reads DTGVSQNPRHKITKRGQNVTFRCDPISEHNRLYWYRQTLGQGPEFLTYFQNEAQLEKSRLLSDRFSAERPKGSFSTLEIQRTEQGDSAMYLCASSSGQGGETQYFGPGTRLLVL.

The chain joins TRBV2 to TRBJ1-4, with TRBD1 matching 7 bases. After removal of 11 bases from V and 7 bases from J, the junction contained 13 bases not matched to a gene. The germline V gene has CDR1 SNHLY and CDR2 FYNNEI. The CDR3 length is 14 residues. This CDR3 reads CAASSDRVVEKLFF. DNA of the CDR3: TGTGCCGCATCTAGCGACAGGGTTGTTGAAAAACTGTTTTTT.

This chain links TRBV7-6 with TRBJ2-1, with D possibly TRBD1 on 5 matching bases. V lost 5 bases to trimming and J lost 9 bases, with 8 bases between them. The germline gives CDR1 SGHVS, CDR2 FNYEAQ. CDR3 length: 11 amino acids. The CDR3 loop reads CASSPRVEQFF. CDR3 in DNA: TGTGCCAGCAGCCCCAGGGTTGAGCAGTTCTTC.